The present entry profiles one TCR beta chain with its context. This specimen belongs to a study of memory CD4+ T cells and cytomegalovirus serostatus. On the study more broadly: Healthy Belgian adult donors included several CMV-positive and some 24 CMV-negative people.

The CDR3 consists of 14 residues. Looked up from germline, CDR1 is MNHNS and CDR2 is SASEGT. Deletions cut 3 bases from V and 7 bases from J, with 13 bases between. Produced via immunoSEQ multiplex PCR; TCRdb's table is partial and in-frame only. This table holds just under 65,000 clones, 77% found once. The sort gate was single viable CD3+CD4+CD8-CD45RO+ cells for memory CD4+ T cells. Specimen: memory CD4+ T cells from blood. The chain recombines TRBV6-1 with TRBJ1-5, with D maybe TRBD1 (5 bases). The receptor was isolated from an adult in good health and CMV-seronegative. CDR3 bases: TGTGCCAGCAGTGATCGCGAGGGGTTCCAGCCCCAGCATTTT. The encoded protein is CASSDREGFQPQHF.